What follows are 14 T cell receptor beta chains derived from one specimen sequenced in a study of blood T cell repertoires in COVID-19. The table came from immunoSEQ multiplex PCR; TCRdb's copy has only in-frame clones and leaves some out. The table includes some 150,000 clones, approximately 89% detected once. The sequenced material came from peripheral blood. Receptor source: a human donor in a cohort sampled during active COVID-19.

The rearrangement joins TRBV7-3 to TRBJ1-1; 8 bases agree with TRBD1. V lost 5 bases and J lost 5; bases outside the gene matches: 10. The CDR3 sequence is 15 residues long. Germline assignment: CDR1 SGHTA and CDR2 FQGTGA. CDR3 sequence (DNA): TGTGCCAGCAGCCTCTATGGACAGGGTCAAACTGAAGCTTTCTTT. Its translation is CASSLYGQGQTEAFF.

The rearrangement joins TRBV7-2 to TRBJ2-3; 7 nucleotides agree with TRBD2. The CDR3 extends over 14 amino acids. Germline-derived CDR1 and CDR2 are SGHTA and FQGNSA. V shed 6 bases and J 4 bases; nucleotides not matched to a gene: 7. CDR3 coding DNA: TGTGCCAGCAGTGAAGCGGGGAAGCCAGATACGCAGTATTTT. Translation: CASSEAGKPDTQYF.

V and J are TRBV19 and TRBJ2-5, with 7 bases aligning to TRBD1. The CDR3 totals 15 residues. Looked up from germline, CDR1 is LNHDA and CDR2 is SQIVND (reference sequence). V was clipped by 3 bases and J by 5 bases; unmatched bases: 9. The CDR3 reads CASSIGGRGWETQYF. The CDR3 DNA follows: TGTGCCAGTAGTATTGGTGGCAGGGGGTGGGAGACCCAGTACTTC.

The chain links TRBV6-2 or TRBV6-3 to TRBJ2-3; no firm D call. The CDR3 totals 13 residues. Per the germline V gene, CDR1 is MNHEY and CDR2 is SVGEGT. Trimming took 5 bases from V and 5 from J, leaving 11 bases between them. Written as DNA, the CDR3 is TGTGCCAGCAGTGAGACTCGAGTAGATACGCAGTATTTT. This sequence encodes CASSETRVDTQYF.

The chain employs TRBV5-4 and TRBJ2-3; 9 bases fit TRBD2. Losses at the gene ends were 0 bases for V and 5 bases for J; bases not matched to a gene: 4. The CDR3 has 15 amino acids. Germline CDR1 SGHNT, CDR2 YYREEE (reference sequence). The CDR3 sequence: CASSLGGGAIDTQYF. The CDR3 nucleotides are TGTGCCAGCAGCTTGGGCGGGGGGGCCATAGATACGCAGTATTTT.

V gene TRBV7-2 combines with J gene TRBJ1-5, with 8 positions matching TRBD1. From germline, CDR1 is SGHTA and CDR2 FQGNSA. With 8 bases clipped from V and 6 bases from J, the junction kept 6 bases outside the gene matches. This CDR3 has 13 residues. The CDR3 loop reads CASSQGEGQPQHF. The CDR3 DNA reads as TGTGCCAGCTCACAGGGGGAGGGTCAGCCCCAGCATTTT. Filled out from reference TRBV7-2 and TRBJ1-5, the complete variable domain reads GAGVSQSPSNKVTEKGKDVELRCDPISGHTALYWYRQSLGQGLEFLIYFQGNSAPDKSGLPSDRFSAERTGGSVSTLTIQRTQQEDSAVYLCASSQGEGQPQHFGDGTRLSIL.

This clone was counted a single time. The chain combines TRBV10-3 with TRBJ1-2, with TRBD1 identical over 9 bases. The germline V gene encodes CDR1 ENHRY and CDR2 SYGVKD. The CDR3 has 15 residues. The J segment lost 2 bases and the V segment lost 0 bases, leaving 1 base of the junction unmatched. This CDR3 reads CAISESDRGNYGYTF. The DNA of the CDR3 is TGTGCCATCAGTGAGTCGGACAGGGGCAACTATGGCTACACCTTC.

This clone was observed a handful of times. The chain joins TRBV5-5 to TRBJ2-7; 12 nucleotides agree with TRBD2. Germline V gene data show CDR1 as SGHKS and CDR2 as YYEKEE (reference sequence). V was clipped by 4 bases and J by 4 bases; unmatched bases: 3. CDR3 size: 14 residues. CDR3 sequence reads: CASSATSGGYEQYF. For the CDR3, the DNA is TGTGCCAGCAGCGCGACTAGCGGGGGATACGAGCAGTACTTC.

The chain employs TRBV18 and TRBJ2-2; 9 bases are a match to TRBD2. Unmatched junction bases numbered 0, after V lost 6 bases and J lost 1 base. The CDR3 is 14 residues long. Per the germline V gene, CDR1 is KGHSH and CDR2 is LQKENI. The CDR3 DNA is TGTGCCAGCTCTAGCGGGAGGAACACCGGGGAGCTGTTTTTT. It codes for CASSSGRNTGELFF.

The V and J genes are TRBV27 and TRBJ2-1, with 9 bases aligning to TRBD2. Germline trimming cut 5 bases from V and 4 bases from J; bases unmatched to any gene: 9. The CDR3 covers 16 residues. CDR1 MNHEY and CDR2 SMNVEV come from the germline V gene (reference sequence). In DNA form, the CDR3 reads TGTGCCAGCAGTCAATTGGTTGGACTAGCGTACAATGAGCAGTTCTTC. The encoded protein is CASSQLVGLAYNEQFF.

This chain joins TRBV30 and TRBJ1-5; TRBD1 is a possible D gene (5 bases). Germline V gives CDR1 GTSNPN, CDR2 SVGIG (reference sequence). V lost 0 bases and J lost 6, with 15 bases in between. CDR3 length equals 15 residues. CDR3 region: CAWSVGPAGRQPQHF. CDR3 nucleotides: TGTGCCTGGAGTGTAGGGCCCGCGGGGCGTCAGCCCCAGCATTTT. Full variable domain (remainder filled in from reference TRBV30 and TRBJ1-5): SQTIHQWPATLVQPVGSPLSLECTVEGTSNPNLYWYRQAAGRGLQLLFYSVGIGQISSEVPQNLSASRPQDRQFILSSKKLLLSDSGFYLCAWSVGPAGRQPQHFGDGTRLSIL.

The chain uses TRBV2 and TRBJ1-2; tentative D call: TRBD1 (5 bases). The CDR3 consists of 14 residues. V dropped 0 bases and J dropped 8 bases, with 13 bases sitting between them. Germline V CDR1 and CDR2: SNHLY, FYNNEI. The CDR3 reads CASSEARTTKGYTF. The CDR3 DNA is TGTGCCAGCAGTGAAGCTCGGACAACTAAAGGCTACACCTTC.

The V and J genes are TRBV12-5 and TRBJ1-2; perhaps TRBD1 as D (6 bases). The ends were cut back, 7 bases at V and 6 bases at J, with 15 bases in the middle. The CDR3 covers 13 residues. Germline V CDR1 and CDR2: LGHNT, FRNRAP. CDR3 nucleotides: TGTGCTAGTGAACAGGACAGCTATAATGGCTACACCTTC. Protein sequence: CASEQDSYNGYTF.

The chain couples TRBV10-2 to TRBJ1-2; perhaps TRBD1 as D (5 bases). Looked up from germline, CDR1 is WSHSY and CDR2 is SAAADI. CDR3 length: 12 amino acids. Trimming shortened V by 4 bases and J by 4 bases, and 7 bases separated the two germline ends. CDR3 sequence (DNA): TGCGCCAGCAGTGGACAGAGCTATGGCTACACCTTC. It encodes CASSGQSYGYTF.